These 15 T cell receptor beta chains were all obtained from the same sample, sequenced in a study of shared clonotypes between healthy human individuals. Sequencing was performed with immunoSEQ multiplex PCR; in TCRdb, only in-frame clones are kept and a portion is missing. The profile shows roughly 2.2 million clones, approximately 95% of them singletons. Sequences were obtained from naive CD4+ T cells from PBMCs. Noted subset: CD45RA+ positively selected. These receptors were obtained from a man aged 18-30 years in good health. Some clones in this sample may be carry-over from other donors' samples.

The chain links TRBV6-1 to TRBJ2-7; a possible D gene is TRBD1 (5 bases). With 5 bases removed from V and 3 bases from J, the gap between germline ends came to 14 bases. Germline V CDR1 and CDR2: MNHNS, SASEGT. The CDR3 runs to 14 residues. CDR3 sequence (DNA): TGTGCCAGCAGTACAGGAGATAAGCGCTACGAGCAGTACTTC. It yields the protein CASSTGDKRYEQYF.

The chain links TRBV10-2 to TRBJ1-1; D uncertain. V dropped 7 bases and J dropped 5 bases, with 17 bases sitting between them. The CDR3 sequence is 14 residues long. The germline gives CDR1 WSHSY, CDR2 SAAADI. CDR3 region: CASTLALRRTEAFF. The DNA for the CDR3 is TGCGCCAGCACCCTAGCACTCAGGCGGACTGAAGCTTTCTTT.

The genes are TRBV5-1 and TRBJ2-1, with 8 nucleotides matching TRBD2. CDR1 is SGHRS, CDR2 YFSETQ, per germline. J was trimmed by 8 bases and V by 0 bases; bases with no gene match: 4. The CDR3 runs 14 residues. CDR3 in amino acids: CASSLGLARYEQFF. CDR3 bases: TGCGCCAGCAGCTTGGGACTAGCGCGGTATGAGCAGTTCTTC.

This clone was recorded only once. The J gene is TRBJ2-7, the V gene TRBV5-5, with TRBD1 matching over 11 bases. Per the germline V gene, CDR1 is SGHKS and CDR2 is YYEKEE (reference sequence). The CDR3 has 15 residues. J was trimmed by 3 bases and V by 4 bases; bases with no gene match: 6. The CDR3 DNA follows: TGTGCCAGCAGCCCGGCCGGGACAGGGGGCTACGAGCAGTACTTC. Translated: CASSPAGTGGYEQYF.

The sample holds one count of this clone. The chain links TRBV5-8 to TRBJ2-2; tentatively, D is TRBD1 (5 bases). Trimming cost V 4 bases and J 5 bases, with 15 bases left between them. This CDR3 spans 15 amino acids. CDR1 is SGHTS, CDR2 YDEGEE, per germline. CDR3 in amino acids: CASSVRTTGTGELFF. DNA of the CDR3: TGTGCCAGCAGCGTGCGGACAACGGGTACCGGGGAGCTGTTTTTT. Supplemented by reference TRBV5-8 and TRBJ2-2, the full variable domain reads EAGVTQSPTHLIKTRGQQATLRCSPISGHTSVYWYQQALGLGLQFLLWYDEGEERNRGNFPPRFSGRQFPNYSSELNVNALELEDSALYLCASSVRTTGTGELFFGEGSRLTVL.

The rearrangement links TRBV5-6 to TRBJ2-7; 9 nucleotides line up with TRBD1. The V gene's germline CDR1 is SGHDT and CDR2 YYEEEE. CDR3 length: 12 amino acids. With V trimmed by 3 bases and J by 9 bases, 4 bases remained unmatched. CDR3 sequence reads: CASSYTGGRQYF. CDR3 sequence (DNA): TGTGCCAGCAGCTACACAGGGGGCAGGCAGTACTTC.

The chain is built from TRBV19 and TRBJ2-2; TRBD2 matches 9 bases. The CDR3 contains 15 residues. Germline CDR1 and CDR2: LNHDA and SQIVND (reference sequence). V dropped 4 bases and J dropped 3; count of bases not matched to a gene: 3. Here the CDR3 reads CASSRSGRYTGELFF. The CDR3 region has the DNA TGTGCCAGTAGTAGAAGCGGGAGGTACACCGGGGAGCTGTTTTTT.

In DNA, the CDR3 is TGTGCTAGTGGTCCCGGAGGGGGGCTGAACACTGAAGCTTTCTTT. Residues: CASGPGGGLNTEAFF. The rearrangement uses TRBV12-5 and TRBJ1-1; TRBD1 is a possible D gene (6 bases). In germline, CDR1 is LGHNT, CDR2 FRNRAP. Trimming removed 5 bases from V and 0 bases from J, with 13 bases in between. This CDR3 has 15 amino acids.

In the case of this clone: Distinct nucleotide sequences in the sample also encode this CDR3. This rearrangement joins TRBV20-1 to TRBJ1-2; possibly TRBD1 for D (6 bases). Germline CDR1 DFQATT, CDR2 SNEGSKA (reference sequence). V was clipped by 6 bases and J by 8 bases, with 10 bases between them. The CDR3 runs to 10 residues. In DNA, the CDR3 is TGCAGTGCCCGGAGGGGGGGCTACACCTTC. The encoded protein is CSARRGGYTF.

As to this clone: The same CDR3 also results from other DNA sequences found in this sample. The chain joins TRBV5-1 to TRBJ2-7; no clear D gene. CDR1 SGHRS and CDR2 YFSETQ come from the germline V gene. Trimming pared 0 bases from V and 2 bases from J, leaving 6 bases between. The CDR3 runs to 13 residues. Here the CDR3 DNA reads TGCGCCAGCAGCTTGGTTAGCCCCTACGAGCAGTACTTC. It yields the protein CASSLVSPYEQYF. The variable domain in full, completed from reference TRBV5-1 and TRBJ2-7, reads KAGVTQTPRYLIKTRGQQVTLSCSPISGHRSVSWYQQTPGQGLQFLFEYFSETQRNKGNFPGRFSGRQFSNSRSEMNVSTLELGDSALYLCASSLVSPYEQYFGPGTRLTVT.

The J gene is TRBJ2-3, the V gene TRBV4-3, with 11 positions matching TRBD2. J lost 3 bases, V lost 6 bases, and 8 bases had no gene match. Looked up from germline, CDR1 is LGHNA and CDR2 is YSLEER. The CDR3 has 16 residues. CDR3 nucleotides: TGCGCCAGCAGTCATACTTGGACTAGCGGGACAGATACGCAGTATTTT. Residues: CASSHTWTSGTDTQYF.

V and J are TRBV6-5 and TRBJ2-1; weak D call: TRBD2 (6 bases). The CDR3 consists of 15 residues. Per the germline V gene, CDR1 is MNHEY and CDR2 is SVGAGI. V shed 2 bases and J shed 0 bases, with 8 bases lying between them. As DNA, the CDR3 is TGTGCCAGCAGTTACGGCGGGATCTCCTACAATGAGCAGTTCTTC. Amino acid sequence: CASSYGGISYNEQFF.

Only one count was recorded for this clone. The genes are TRBV6-5 and TRBJ2-5, with D perhaps TRBD1 (5 bases). Germline loops: CDR1 MNHEY, CDR2 SVGAGI. The CDR3 runs 15 residues. The ends were cut back, 0 bases at V and 4 bases at J, with 12 bases in the middle. The CDR3 nucleotides are TGTGCCAGCAGTTACTCGAGCAGGGAAAGAGAGACCCAGTACTTC. Translation: CASSYSSRERETQYF.

The chain carries TRBV7-6 and TRBJ1-1; 7 bases align to TRBD1. This CDR3 is 18 amino acids long. Per germline, CDR1 SGHVS and CDR2 FNYEAQ. The J segment lost 0 bases and the V segment lost 5 bases, leaving 15 bases of the junction unmatched. The CDR3 protein is CASSQKLFGTAMNTEAFF. CDR3 nucleotides: TGTGCCAGCAGCCAAAAATTGTTCGGGACAGCGATGAACACTGAAGCTTTCTTT.

The chain recombines TRBV5-1 with TRBJ2-3; no definite D call. The CDR3 totals 15 residues. Germline values: CDR1 SGHRS, CDR2 YFSETQ. V dropped 2 bases and J dropped 7 bases, with 17 bases sitting between them. This CDR3 is CASSFTTLNLNTQYF. The DNA for the CDR3 is TGCGCCAGCAGCTTCACGACACTGAACTTAAATACGCAGTATTTT.